These 27 T cell receptor beta chains were all obtained from the same sample, sequenced in a study of T-cell memory formation after mild COVID-19. TCRdb reprocessed the 5' RACE reads via MiXCR and lists one record per CDR3 protein. This table has fewer than 350,000 distinct CDR3 sequences, approximately 16% appearing once. The sequenced sample was PBMCs or a T cell subset sorted from them (not recorded which). The receptor source for this set is a young man who had mild COVID-19 (a few samples of this study predate the infection). Cell type and time point are not known.

This clonotype was found a few times. This chain links TRBV3-1 with TRBJ2-5; no definite D call. The CDR3 extends over 13 amino acids. CDR1 and CDR2 from the germline V gene are LGHDT and YNNKEL (reference sequence). V was shortened by 1 base and J by 2 bases, with 5 bases between the two germline ends. The CDR3 reads CASSQAQQETQYF. The CDR3 coding sequence is TGTGCCAGCAGCCAAGCGCAACAAGAGACCCAGTACTTC.

The chain joins TRBV2 to TRBJ2-1; D is uncertain. The germline V and J ends were trimmed by 2 bases and 0 bases, with 8 bases remaining between them. CDR3 size: 15 residues. Germline V gives CDR1 SNHLY, CDR2 FYNNEI. The CDR3 DNA is TGTGCCAGCAGTGAAAACTTGAGCTCCTACAATGAGCAGTTCTTC. It translates to CASSENLSSYNEQFF.

The rearrangement uses TRBV7-2 and TRBJ1-1; 7 positions match TRBD1. Germline values: CDR1 SGHTA, CDR2 FQGNSA. The J segment lost 6 bases and the V segment lost 6 bases, leaving 10 bases of the junction unmatched. CDR3 size: 14 residues. CDR3 in amino acids: CASRFGRGRAEAFF. DNA for the CDR3: TGTGCCAGCAGGTTCGGAAGGGGGCGGGCTGAAGCTTTCTTT.

This chain links TRBV5-1 with TRBJ2-7, with D maybe TRBD2 (6 bases). Looked up from germline, CDR1 is SGHRS and CDR2 is YFSETQ. V shed 1 base and J shed 3 bases, with 11 bases lying between them. The length of the CDR3 is 14 residues. This CDR3 is CASSLRESGYEQYF. CDR3 bases: TGCGCCAGCAGCTTGCGGGAGTCGGGCTACGAGCAGTACTTC.

A few counts support this clonotype. The chain is built from TRBV6-5 and TRBJ2-5; 10 bases match TRBD1. V lost 7 bases and J lost 2; bases outside the gene matches: 7. Germline V gene lookup returns CDR1 MNHEY and CDR2 SVGAGI. The CDR3 sequence is 15 residues long. The CDR3 spells CASTTGQGTQETQYF. CDR3 in DNA: TGTGCCAGCACCACGGGACAGGGGACTCAAGAGACCCAGTACTTC.

Only a few counts were recorded for this clonotype. A junction end diverges from the germline sequence, so it may reflect a read error. The CDR3 DNA reads as TGTGCTAGCACCCCAATTCCGGGGCAGGGTTCGACCCAGTACTTC. This translates into CASTPIPGQGSTQYF. The rearrangement joins TRBV7-7 to TRBJ2-5, with D possibly called TRBD1 or TRBD2 (5 bases each). The CDR3 is made up of 15 amino acids. CDR1 and CDR2 from the germline V gene are SSHAT and FNYEAQ (reference sequence).

This clonotype was seen more than once but under ten times. J is TRBJ1-1 and V is TRBV27, with D uncertain. Germline CDR1 and CDR2: MNHEY and SMNVEV (reference sequence). There are 13 residues in the CDR3. V was clipped by 1 base and J by 3 bases, with 6 bases between them. In DNA form, the CDR3 reads TGTGCCAGCAGTTTATTACGTTACACTGAAGCTTTCTTT. Its translation: CASSLLRYTEAFF.

This chain links TRBV29-1 with TRBJ2-2, with D unresolved. This CDR3 region has 12 residues. Between the trimmed V and J ends, which lost 6 bases and 3 bases, there was a span of 8 bases. CDR1 is SQVTM, CDR2 ANQGSEA, per germline. CDR3 residues: CSVESDTGELFF. The CDR3 DNA reads TGCAGCGTAGAAAGTGACACCGGGGAGCTGTTTTTT.

This clonotype was observed many times. V is TRBV7-2 and J is TRBJ2-3; 10 bases are shared with TRBD1. There are 16 residues in the CDR3. From germline, CDR1 is SGHTA and CDR2 FQGNSA. V shed 5 bases, J shed 0 bases, and the junction held 5 bases outside the gene matches. CDR3 amino acids: CASSVDRGRSTDTQYF. The CDR3, as DNA: TGTGCCAGCAGCGTTGACAGGGGGCGCAGCACAGATACGCAGTATTTT.

The gene calls are TRBV5-1 and TRBJ2-3; the match to TRBD2 covers 9 bases. The V and J ends lost 2 bases and 0 bases, in that order; junction bases with no gene match: 7. This CDR3 contains 17 residues. Germline loops: CDR1 SGHRS, CDR2 YFSETQ. The CDR3 here is CASSFGRGGRSTDTQYF. The CDR3 nucleotides are TGCGCCAGCAGCTTCGGGCGGGGGGGCCGCAGCACAGATACGCAGTATTTT.

The chain combines TRBV25-1 with TRBJ2-2; 9 nucleotides agree with TRBD1. CDR3 length equals 17 residues. V dropped 3 bases and J dropped 1; count of bases not matched to a gene: 6. Germline V lookup: CDR1 MGHDK, CDR2 SYGVNS. CDR3 bases: TGTGCCAGCAGTGAGCGTCCGGGACAGGGGAACACCGGGGAGCTGTTTTTT. Protein: CASSERPGQGNTGELFF.

The count of this clonotype is one. The V call is TRBV27, the J call TRBJ1-1; 7 bases align to TRBD1. Losses at the gene ends were 5 bases for V and 6 bases for J; bases not matched to a gene: 6. The CDR3 loop spans 13 amino acids. Germline CDR1 MNHEY, CDR2 SMNVEV (reference sequence). CDR3 sequence (DNA): TGTGCCAGCAGTCAATGGACAGGTGCTGAAGCTTTCTTT. It encodes CASSQWTGAEAFF.

This clonotype was counted between two and nine times. V usage is TRBV4-3 and J usage is TRBJ1-1; 12 bases align to TRBD1. The CDR3 is 16 residues long. Trimming cost V 0 bases and J 11 bases; bases outside gene matches: 10. The germline V gene has CDR1 LGHNA and CDR2 YSLEER. The CDR3 region is CASSQDVGTGGMEAFF. In DNA form, the CDR3 reads TGCGCCAGCAGCCAAGATGTGGGGACAGGGGGCATGGAGGCTTTCTTT.

On this clonotype itself: One end of the junction is discordant with germline, which a read error may explain. This sequence joins TRBV25-1 and TRBJ1-4; unclear D gene. The CDR3 consists of 9 residues. Germline values: CDR1 MGHDK, CDR2 SYGVNS. The CDR3 coding sequence is TGTGCCAGCAATGGCAGCGGCCGTTTT. Translating gives CASNGSGRF.

This clonotype was seen a handful of times. This chain connects TRBV2 to TRBJ2-7; 12 bases map to TRBD2. V lost 10 bases, J lost 2 bases, and 3 bases stayed unmatched. The CDR3 runs 13 residues. CDR1 and CDR2 (germline): SNHLY, FYNNEI. The CDR3, as DNA: TGTGCCACCAGACTAGCGGGGGCCTACGAGCAGTACGTC. Encoded protein: CATRLAGAYEQYV.

The chain carries TRBV6-6 and TRBJ2-5; no reliable D call. The CDR3 spans 14 residues. The V end lost 4 bases, the J end lost 5 bases, and 14 bases lay between the germline ends. Germline loops: CDR1 MNHNY, CDR2 SVGAGI (reference sequence). The chain's CDR3 is CASSSTSLTETQYF. The CDR3 bases are TGTGCCAGCAGTTCTACCTCATTGACGGAGACCCAGTACTTC.

V is TRBV5-1 and J is TRBJ2-3, with 8 bases that match TRBD1. The V segment lost 2 bases and the J segment 0 bases; nucleotides outside the gene matches: 2. The CDR3 spans 15 residues. Per the germline V gene, CDR1 is SGHRS and CDR2 is YFSETQ. The DNA of the CDR3 is TGCGCCAGCAGCTTCCGGGACAGGAGCACAGATACGCAGTATTTT. It codes for CASSFRDRSTDTQYF.

This clonotype has only a few counts. The chain uses TRBV20-1 and TRBJ2-2; D gene uncertain. Trimming took 0 bases from V and 5 from J, leaving 7 bases between them. Germline assignment: CDR1 DFQATT and CDR2 SNEGSKA (reference sequence). The CDR3 has 13 amino acids. CDR3 residues: CSARDMGTGELFF. In nucleotides, the CDR3 is TGCAGTGCTAGAGATATGGGGACCGGGGAGCTGTTTTTT.

This clonotype was counted between two and nine times. The V gene is TRBV6-1, the J gene TRBJ1-5, with D unresolved. Germline values: CDR1 MNHNS, CDR2 SASEGT. The CDR3 loop spans 11 amino acids. The V end lost 3 bases, the J end lost 4 bases, and 1 base lay between the germline ends. The CDR3 here is CASSENQPQHF. The CDR3 DNA is TGTGCCAGCAGTGAGAATCAGCCCCAGCATTTT.

V is TRBV12-3 or TRBV12-4 and J is TRBJ1-1, with D perhaps matching TRBD1 (6 bases). This CDR3 contains 14 residues. Trimming took 7 bases from V and 7 from J, leaving 19 bases between them. In DNA form, the CDR3 reads TGTGCCAGCACCCCTAACAGGGCCTGGGATGAAGCTTTCTTT. This codes for CASTPNRAWDEAFF.

This clonotype has a count of ten or more. The rearrangement joins TRBV7-8 to TRBJ2-1; TRBD2 matches at 9 bases. Germline V gene sequence: CDR1 SGHVS, CDR2 FQNEAQ. The CDR3 sequence is 18 residues long. V lost 3 bases to trimming and J lost 8 bases; unmatched junction nucleotides: 17. The CDR3 DNA follows: TGTGCCAGCAGCTTCCCCCGTCCTCCCGGGACTAGCCACGATGAGCAGTTCTTC. Translation: CASSFPRPPGTSHDEQFF.

This clonotype appeared a few times. The chain couples TRBV10-2 to TRBJ1-2; 8 nucleotides agree with TRBD1. The V and J ends lost 5 bases and 3 bases, in that order; junction bases with no gene match: 8. This CDR3 spans 15 amino acids. CDR1 is WSHSY and CDR2 is SAAADI in the germline V gene. The CDR3 sequence: CASSSSGQADYGYTF. CDR3 coding DNA: TGCGCCAGCAGTTCCTCGGGACAGGCAGACTATGGCTACACCTTC.

This clonotype has only a few counts. The chain recombines TRBV10-3 with TRBJ2-3; D unresolved. Germline CDR1 ENHRY, CDR2 SYGVKD. The V and J ends lost 4 bases and 6 bases respectively, with 14 bases between them. CDR3 size: 14 residues. In nucleotides, the CDR3 is TGTGCCATCAGTGGGGCTACCCGCCCTGATACGCAGTATTTT. Its translation is CAISGATRPDTQYF.

This clonotype has a count of ten or more. The V gene is TRBV3-1, the J gene TRBJ2-5; no clear D. Germline V gives CDR1 LGHDT, CDR2 YNNKEL (reference sequence). The ends were cut back, 1 base at V and 2 bases at J, with 8 bases in the middle. This CDR3 contains 14 residues. The CDR3 is CASSQGYPQETQYF. CDR3 DNA: TGTGCCAGCAGCCAAGGCTACCCACAAGAGACCCAGTACTTC.

This clonotype was seen a handful of times. The chain has TRBV7-8 and TRBJ2-5, with D possibly matching TRBD2 (6 bases). Trimming removed 5 bases at V and 5 bases at J, with 12 bases between. The CDR3 has 13 amino acids. Germline V lookup: CDR1 SGHVS, CDR2 FQNEAQ. The CDR3: CASSVTGDETQYF. CDR3 bases: TGTGCCAGCAGCGTAACGGGGGACGAGACCCAGTACTTC. The variable domain in full, with the rest retrieved from reference TRBV7-8 and TRBJ2-5, is GAGVSQSPRYKVAKRGQDVALRCDPISGHVSLFWYQQALGQGPEFLTYFQNEAQLDKSGLPSDRFFAERPEGSVSTLKIQRTQQEDSAVYLCASSVTGDETQYFGPGTRLLVL.

This clonotype has just a few counts. V and J are TRBV20-1 and TRBJ2-5; 8 nucleotides match TRBD2. Germline values: CDR1 DFQATT, CDR2 SNEGSKA (reference sequence). J gave up 3 bases and V 3 bases, and 9 bases lay outside the gene matches. The CDR3 has 15 residues. The CDR3 region is CSASVAGLGEETQYF. The CDR3 DNA sequence: TGCAGTGCTAGTGTGGCGGGACTAGGGGAAGAGACCCAGTACTTC.

The CDR3 DNA is TGTGCCACCAGTGGTGCGGGGGGGCCGGCCGGGGAGCTGTTTTTT. This gives the protein CATSGAGGPAGELFF. The chain links TRBV24-1 to TRBJ2-2; the match to TRBD2 covers 9 bases. The V segment lost 5 bases and the J segment 6 bases; nucleotides outside the gene matches: 6. Per the germline V gene, CDR1 is KGHDR and CDR2 is SFDVKD. CDR3 size: 15 residues.